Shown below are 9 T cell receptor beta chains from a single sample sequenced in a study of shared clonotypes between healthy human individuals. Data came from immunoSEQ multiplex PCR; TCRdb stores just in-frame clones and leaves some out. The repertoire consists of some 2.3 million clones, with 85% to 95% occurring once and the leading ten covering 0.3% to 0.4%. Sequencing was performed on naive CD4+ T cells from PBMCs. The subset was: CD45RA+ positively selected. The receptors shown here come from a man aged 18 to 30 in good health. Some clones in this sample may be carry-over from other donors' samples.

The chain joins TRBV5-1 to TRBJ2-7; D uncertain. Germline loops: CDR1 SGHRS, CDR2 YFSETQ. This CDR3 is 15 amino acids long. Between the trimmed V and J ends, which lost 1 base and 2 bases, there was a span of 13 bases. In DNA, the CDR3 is TGCGCCAGCAGCTTGAACGCGCAGGCCGCCTACGAGCAGTACTTC. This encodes CASSLNAQAAYEQYF.

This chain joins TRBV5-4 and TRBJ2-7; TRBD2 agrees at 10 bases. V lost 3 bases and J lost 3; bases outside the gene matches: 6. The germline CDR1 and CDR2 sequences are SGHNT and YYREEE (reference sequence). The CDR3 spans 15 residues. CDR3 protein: CASSSLGLAVYEQYF. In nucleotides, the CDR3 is TGTGCCAGCAGCTCGCTCGGACTAGCGGTCTACGAGCAGTACTTC. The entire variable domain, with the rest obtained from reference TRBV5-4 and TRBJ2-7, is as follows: ETGVTQSPTHLIKTRGQQVTLRCSSQSGHNTVSWYQQALGQGPQFIFQYYREEENGRGNFPPRFSGLQFPNYSSELNVNALELDDSALYLCASSSLGLAVYEQYFGPGTRLTVT.

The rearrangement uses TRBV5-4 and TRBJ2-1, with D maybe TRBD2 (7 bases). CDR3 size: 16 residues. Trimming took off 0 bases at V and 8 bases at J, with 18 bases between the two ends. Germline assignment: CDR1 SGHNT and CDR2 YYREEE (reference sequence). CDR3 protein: CASSLGGAGARDEQFF. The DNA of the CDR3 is TGTGCCAGCAGCTTGGGAGGGGCGGGGGCGCGGGATGAGCAGTTCTTC.

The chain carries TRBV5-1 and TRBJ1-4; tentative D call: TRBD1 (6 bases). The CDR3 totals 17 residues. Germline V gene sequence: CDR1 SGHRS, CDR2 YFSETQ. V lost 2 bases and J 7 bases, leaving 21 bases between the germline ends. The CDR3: CASSLTGSTAGGEKLFF. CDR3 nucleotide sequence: TGCGCCAGCAGCTTAACAGGGAGCACCGCCGGTGGTGAAAAACTGTTTTTT.

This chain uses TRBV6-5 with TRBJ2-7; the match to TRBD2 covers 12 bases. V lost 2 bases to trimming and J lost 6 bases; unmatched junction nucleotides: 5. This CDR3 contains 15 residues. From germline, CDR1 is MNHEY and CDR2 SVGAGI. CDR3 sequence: CASSYQTSGSSEQYF. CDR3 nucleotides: TGTGCCAGCAGTTACCAGACTAGCGGGAGTAGCGAGCAGTACTTC.

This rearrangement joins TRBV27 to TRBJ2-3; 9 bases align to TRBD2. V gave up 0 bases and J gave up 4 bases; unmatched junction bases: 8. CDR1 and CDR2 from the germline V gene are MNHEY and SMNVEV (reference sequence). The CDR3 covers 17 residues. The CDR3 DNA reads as TGTGCCAGCAGTTTATCGAGGGCGGGAGGGGATCCAGATACGCAGTATTTT. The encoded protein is CASSLSRAGGDPDTQYF.

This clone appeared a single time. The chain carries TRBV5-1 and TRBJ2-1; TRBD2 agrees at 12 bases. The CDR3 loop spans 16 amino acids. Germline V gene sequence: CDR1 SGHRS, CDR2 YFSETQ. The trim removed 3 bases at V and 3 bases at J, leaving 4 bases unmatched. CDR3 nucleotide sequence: TGCGCCAGCAGCTCCTGGACTAGCGGGGACTACAATGAGCAGTTCTTC. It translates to CASSSWTSGDYNEQFF.

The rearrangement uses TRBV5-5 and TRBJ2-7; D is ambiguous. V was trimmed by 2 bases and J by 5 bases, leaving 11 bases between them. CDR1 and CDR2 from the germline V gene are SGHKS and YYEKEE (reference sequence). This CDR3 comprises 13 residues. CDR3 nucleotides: TGTGCCAGCAGCTTTACGGCAAGCCACGAGCAGTACTTC. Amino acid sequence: CASSFTASHEQYF.

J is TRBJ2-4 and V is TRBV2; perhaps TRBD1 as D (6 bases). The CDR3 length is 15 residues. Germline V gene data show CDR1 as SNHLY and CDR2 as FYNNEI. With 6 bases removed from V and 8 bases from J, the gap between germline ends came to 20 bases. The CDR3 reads CASRIRDTGEDIQYF. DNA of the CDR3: TGTGCCAGCAGGATCCGGGACACCGGGGAAGACATTCAGTACTTC.